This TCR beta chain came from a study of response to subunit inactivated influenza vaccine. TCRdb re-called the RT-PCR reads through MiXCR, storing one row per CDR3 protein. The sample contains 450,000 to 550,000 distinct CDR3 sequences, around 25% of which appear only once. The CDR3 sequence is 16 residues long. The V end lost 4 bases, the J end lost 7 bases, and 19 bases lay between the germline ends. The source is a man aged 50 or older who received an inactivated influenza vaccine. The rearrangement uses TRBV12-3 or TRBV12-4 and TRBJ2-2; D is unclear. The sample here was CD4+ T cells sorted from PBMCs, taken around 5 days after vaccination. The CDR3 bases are TGTGCCAGCAGTTCCCTGTTTCCGACGGCCGTCGGGGAGCTGTTTTTT. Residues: CASSSLFPTAVGELFF.